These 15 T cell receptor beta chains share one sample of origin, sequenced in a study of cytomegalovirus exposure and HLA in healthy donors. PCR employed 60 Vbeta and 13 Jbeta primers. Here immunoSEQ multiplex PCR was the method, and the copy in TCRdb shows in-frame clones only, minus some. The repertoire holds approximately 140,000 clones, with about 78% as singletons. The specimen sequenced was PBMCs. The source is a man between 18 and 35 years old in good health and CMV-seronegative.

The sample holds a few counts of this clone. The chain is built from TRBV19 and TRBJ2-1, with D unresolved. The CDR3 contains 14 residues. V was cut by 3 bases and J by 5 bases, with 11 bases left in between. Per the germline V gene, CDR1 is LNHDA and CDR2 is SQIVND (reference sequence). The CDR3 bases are TGTGCCAGTAGTATTGGTTCAGTGAACAATGAGCAGTTCTTC. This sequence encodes CASSIGSVNNEQFF. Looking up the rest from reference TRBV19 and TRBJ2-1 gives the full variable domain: DGGITQSPKYLFRKEGQNVTLSCEQNLNHDAMYWYRQDPGQGLRLIYYSQIVNDFQKGDIAEGYSVSREKKESFPLTVTSAQKNPTAFYLCASSIGSVNNEQFFGPGTRLTVL.

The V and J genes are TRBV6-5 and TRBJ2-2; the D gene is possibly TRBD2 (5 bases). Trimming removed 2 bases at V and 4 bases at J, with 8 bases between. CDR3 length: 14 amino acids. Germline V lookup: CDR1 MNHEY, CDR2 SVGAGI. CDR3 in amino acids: CASSYLRGTGELFF. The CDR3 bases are TGTGCCAGCAGTTACCTTCGGGGCACCGGGGAGCTGTTTTTT.

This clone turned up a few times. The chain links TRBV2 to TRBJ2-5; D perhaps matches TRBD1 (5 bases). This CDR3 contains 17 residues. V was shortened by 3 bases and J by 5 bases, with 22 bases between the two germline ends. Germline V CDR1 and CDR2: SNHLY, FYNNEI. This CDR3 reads CASSESTKGRTSETQYF. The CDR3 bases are TGTGCCAGCAGTGAGTCTACCAAGGGGCGCACAAGTGAGACCCAGTACTTC.

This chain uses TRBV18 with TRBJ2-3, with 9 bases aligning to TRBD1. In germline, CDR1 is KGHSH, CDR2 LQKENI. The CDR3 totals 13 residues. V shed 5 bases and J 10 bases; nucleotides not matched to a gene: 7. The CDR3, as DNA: TGTGCCAGCTCATCCGAAGACAGGGGGGCGCAGTATTTT. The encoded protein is CASSSEDRGAQYF.

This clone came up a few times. The CDR3: CAWSVWQNTGELFF. The CDR3 region has the DNA TGTGCCTGGAGTGTATGGCAGAACACCGGGGAGCTGTTTTTT. V and J are TRBV30 and TRBJ2-2; no clear D gene. The CDR3 is 14 residues long. CDR1 is GTSNPN and CDR2 is SVGIG in the germline V gene (reference sequence). V dropped 0 bases and J dropped 1 base, with 6 bases sitting between them.

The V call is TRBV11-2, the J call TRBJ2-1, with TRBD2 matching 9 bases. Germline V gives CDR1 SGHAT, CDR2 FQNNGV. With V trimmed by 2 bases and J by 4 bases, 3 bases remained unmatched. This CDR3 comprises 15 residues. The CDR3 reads CASSLTAGGYNEQFF. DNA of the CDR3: TGTGCCAGCAGCTTAACAGCGGGGGGATACAATGAGCAGTTCTTC.

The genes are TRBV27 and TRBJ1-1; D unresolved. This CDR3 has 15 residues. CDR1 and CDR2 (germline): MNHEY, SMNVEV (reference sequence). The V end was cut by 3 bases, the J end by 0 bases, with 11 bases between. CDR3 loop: CASSFYGPMNTEAFF. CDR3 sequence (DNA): TGTGCCAGCAGTTTCTACGGTCCCATGAACACTGAAGCTTTCTTT.

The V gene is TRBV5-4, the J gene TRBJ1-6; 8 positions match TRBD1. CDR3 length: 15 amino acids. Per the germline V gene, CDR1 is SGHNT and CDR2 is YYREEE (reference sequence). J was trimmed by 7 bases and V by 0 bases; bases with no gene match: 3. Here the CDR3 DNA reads TGTGCCAGCAGCTTGGACAGGGGGTCGAATTCACCCCTCCACTTT. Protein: CASSLDRGSNSPLHF.

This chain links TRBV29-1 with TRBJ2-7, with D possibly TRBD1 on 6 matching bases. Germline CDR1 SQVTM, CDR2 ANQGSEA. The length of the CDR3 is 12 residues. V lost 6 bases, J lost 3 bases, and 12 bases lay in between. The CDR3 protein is CSVPGHHYEQYF. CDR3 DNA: TGCAGCGTACCGGGACACCACTACGAGCAGTACTTC.

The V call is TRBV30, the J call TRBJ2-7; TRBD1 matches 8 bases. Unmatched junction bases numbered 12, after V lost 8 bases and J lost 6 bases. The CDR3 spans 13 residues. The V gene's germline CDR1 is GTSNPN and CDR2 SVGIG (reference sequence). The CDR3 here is CASGKDRVVEQYF. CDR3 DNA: TGTGCCAGTGGGAAGGACAGGGTAGTCGAGCAGTACTTC.

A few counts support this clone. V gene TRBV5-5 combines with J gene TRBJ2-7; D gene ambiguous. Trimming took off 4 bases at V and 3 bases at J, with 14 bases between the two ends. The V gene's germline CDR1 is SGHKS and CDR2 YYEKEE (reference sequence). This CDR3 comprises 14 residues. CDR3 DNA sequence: TGTGCCAGCAGCCTTGGCCGCGGATACTACGAGCAGTACTTC. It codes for CASSLGRGYYEQYF.

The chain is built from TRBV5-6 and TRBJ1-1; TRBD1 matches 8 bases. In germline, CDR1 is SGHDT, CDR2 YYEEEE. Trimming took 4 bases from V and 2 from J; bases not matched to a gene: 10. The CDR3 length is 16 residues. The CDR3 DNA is TGTGCCAGCAGCCAGGCCAGGGGGCGGATTAACACTGAAGCTTTCTTT. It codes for CASSQARGRINTEAFF.

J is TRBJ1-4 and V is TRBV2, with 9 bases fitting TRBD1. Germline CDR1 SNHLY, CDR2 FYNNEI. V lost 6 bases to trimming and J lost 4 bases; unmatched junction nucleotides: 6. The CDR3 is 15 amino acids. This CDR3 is CASSPQGARNEKLFF. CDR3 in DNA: TGTGCCAGCAGCCCACAGGGGGCGCGTAATGAAAAACTGTTTTTT.

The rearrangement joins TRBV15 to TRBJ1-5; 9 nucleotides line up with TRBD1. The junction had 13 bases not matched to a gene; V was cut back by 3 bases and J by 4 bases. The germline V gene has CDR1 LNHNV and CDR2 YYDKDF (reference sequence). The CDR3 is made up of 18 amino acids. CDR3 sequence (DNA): TGTGCCACCAGCAGCTTGGGACAGGGACTCCCTTTAAATCAGCCCCAGCATTTT. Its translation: CATSSLGQGLPLNQPQHF.

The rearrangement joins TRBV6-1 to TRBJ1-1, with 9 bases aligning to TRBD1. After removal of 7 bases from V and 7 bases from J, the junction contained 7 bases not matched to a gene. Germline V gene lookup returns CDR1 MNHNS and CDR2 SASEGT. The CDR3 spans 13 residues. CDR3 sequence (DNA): TGTGCCAGCACCGACAGGGGGTGGATTGAAGCTTTCTTT. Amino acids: CASTDRGWIEAFF.